This T cell receptor beta chain was sequenced for a study of Ad26.COV2.S vaccination and SARS-CoV-2 variants. The wider study: Within the COV1001 Ad26.COV2.S trial arm, the donor was enrolled. Study-level findings and limits: Substantial breadth was reported for post-vaccination spike-specific CD8+ and CD4+ T cells. Similar non-spike TCR breadth was observed in recipients of vaccine and of placebo.

Germline V lookup: CDR1 SGHVS, CDR2 FQNEAQ. Deletions cut 7 bases from V and 7 bases from J, with 14 bases between. The CDR3 covers 13 residues. Treatment defined: over 15 received Ad26.COV2.S at low or high dose, single or two shots; about 5 received placebo; per-sample allocation not given. Day 63 following the first vaccine or placebo injection was when the samples were taken. Boston provided a donor who was an adult aged 18-55 years. Here immunoSEQ multiplex PCR was the method, and the copy in TCRdb shows in-frame clones only, minus some. The sample has over 400,000 clones; 92% are singletons. Concerning this clone itself: Its antigen is unidentified.

The rearrangement links TRBV7-8 to TRBJ2-1, with D unresolved. The sequence came from a person between 18 and 65 years old who received the Ad26.COV2.S COVID-19 vaccine or a placebo. Material: peripheral blood, obtained in a trial of Ad26.COV2.S vaccine versus placebo. This chain's CDR3 is CASNSRPGNEQFF. DNA for the CDR3: TGTGCCAGCAACTCAAGACCTGGGAATGAGCAGTTCTTC. The full variable domain, rest sourced from reference TRBV7-8 and TRBJ2-1, is GAGVSQSPRYKVAKRGQDVALRCDPISGHVSLFWYQQALGQGPEFLTYFQNEAQLDKSGLPSDRFFAERPEGSVSTLKIQRTQQEDSAVYLCASNSRPGNEQFFGPGTRLTVL.